This entry lists 25 T cell receptor beta chains sequenced from one sample in a study of blood T cell repertoires in COVID-19. Profiling relied on immunoSEQ multiplex PCR, and the TCRdb table lists in-frame clones only, not all of them. The sample contains fewer than 200,000 clones, 85% to 95% of which appear only once. Sequencing input: peripheral blood. The receptor source for this set is a woman aged 45-65 years with acute or convalescent COVID-19.

The rearrangement joins TRBV3-1 (or the pseudogene TRBV3-2) to TRBJ2-1; possibly TRBD2 for D (5 bases). From germline, CDR1 is LGHDT and CDR2 YNNKEL (reference sequence). This CDR3 is built from 14 residues. The V and J ends lost 6 bases and 9 bases respectively, with 18 bases between them. The CDR3 DNA reads as TGTGCCAGCAGACCCGGGGAATCGAGGGCTGAGCAGTTCTTC. This encodes CASRPGESRAEQFF.

The rearrangement uses TRBV2 and TRBJ2-1, with TRBD2 matching 11 bases. Trimming at V came to 6 bases and at J to 2 bases, leaving 21 bases not matched to a gene. The CDR3 extends over 21 amino acids. CDR1 is SNHLY, CDR2 FYNNEI, per germline. DNA for the CDR3: TGTGCCAGCAGCTACTTTATGGGACTAGCGGTTGAGGAGGGGACCTACAATGAGCAGTTCTTC. Residues: CASSYFMGLAVEEGTYNEQFF.

The V and J genes are TRBV9 and TRBJ1-6, with TRBD1 as a possible D gene (5 bases). The CDR3 has 14 residues. Germline CDR1 SGDLS, CDR2 YYNGEE. Trimming stripped 9 bases from V and 2 bases from J, with 12 bases between. Written as DNA, the CDR3 is TGTGCCACCTCAGCGGGGCCCTATAATTCACCCCTCCACTTT. Amino acid sequence: CATSAGPYNSPLHF.

The V call is TRBV2, the J call TRBJ1-1; D is unresolved. V gave up 5 bases and J gave up 0 bases, with 10 bases separating them. The CDR3 contains 14 residues. Germline V gives CDR1 SNHLY, CDR2 FYNNEI. CDR3 DNA: TGTGCCAGCAGTAGTTACACCCTGAACACTGAAGCTTTCTTT. Protein sequence: CASSSYTLNTEAFF.

This clone was counted a few times. The rearrangement joins TRBV11-2 to TRBJ1-1; 8 bases align to TRBD1. The CDR3 extends over 13 amino acids. J lost 7 bases, V lost 1 base, and 2 bases had no gene match. From germline, CDR1 is SGHAT and CDR2 FQNNGV. The CDR3 protein is CASSLVQGGEAFF. The CDR3, as DNA: TGTGCCAGCAGCTTAGTACAGGGGGGTGAAGCTTTCTTT.

The rearrangement links TRBV9 to TRBJ2-5; 9 bases agree with TRBD1. Trimming took 0 bases from V and 4 from J; bases not matched to a gene: 4. The CDR3 length is 15 residues. Germline lookup yields CDR1 SGDLS and CDR2 YYNGEE. The CDR3 sequence: CASSVDGTGRETQYF. The CDR3 DNA sequence: TGTGCCAGCAGCGTAGACGGGACAGGGCGAGAGACCCAGTACTTC.

This clone was picked up one time. This chain joins TRBV5-6 and TRBJ1-5; no firm D call. Germline-derived CDR1 and CDR2 are SGHDT and YYEEEE. The germline V and J ends were trimmed by 3 bases and 2 bases, with 6 bases remaining between them. There are 13 residues in the CDR3. CDR3 sequence (DNA): TGTGCCAGCAGCTCGAGGGGCAATCAGCCCCAGCATTTT. Its protein is CASSSRGNQPQHF.

The CDR3 loop reads CASSLQAAGNNEQFF. CDR3 DNA sequence: TGTGCCAGCAGCTTACAGGCGGCGGGGAACAATGAGCAGTTCTTC. V and J are TRBV7-2 and TRBJ2-1; weak D call: TRBD2 (6 bases). Germline loops: CDR1 SGHTA, CDR2 FQGNSA. CDR3 length: 15 residues. V was clipped by 2 bases and J by 5 bases, with 13 bases between them.

The chain joins TRBV7-2 to TRBJ2-6; the D is unclear. CDR1 and CDR2 from the germline V gene are SGHTA and FQGNSA. This CDR3 is 18 amino acids long. V dropped 1 base and J dropped 0 bases, with 13 bases sitting between them. The CDR3 DNA sequence: TGTGCCAGCAGCTTAGTTGTGGTTCCGGGCTCTGGGGCCAACGTCCTGACTTTC. Its protein product is CASSLVVVPGSGANVLTF.

The chain is built from TRBV27 and TRBJ2-1; tentatively, D is TRBD1 (6 bases). With 4 bases removed from V and 5 bases from J, the gap between germline ends came to 15 bases. Germline CDR1 is MNHEY and CDR2 is SMNVEV (reference sequence). The CDR3 has 15 residues. CDR3 in amino acids: CASSWDNTRNNEQFF. The CDR3 region has the DNA TGTGCCAGCAGTTGGGACAACACCCGAAACAATGAGCAGTTCTTC.

The gene calls are TRBV30 and TRBJ1-6, with 7 nucleotides matching TRBD1. Germline V gene lookup returns CDR1 GTSNPN and CDR2 SVGIG (reference sequence). Germline trimming cut 5 bases from V and 2 bases from J; bases unmatched to any gene: 15. The CDR3 is 18 residues long. CDR3 DNA sequence: TGTGCCTGGGCCCCCCTACGACAGGGTGGCCCCTATAATTCACCCCTCCACTTT. Translation: CAWAPLRQGGPYNSPLHF.

The chain joins TRBV15 to TRBJ1-4, with TRBD1 matching 9 bases. V dropped 3 bases and J dropped 8; count of bases not matched to a gene: 7. This CDR3 is built from 15 residues. CDR1 and CDR2 (germline): LNHNV, YYDKDF (reference sequence). The CDR3 loop is CATSRATGGFEKLFF. CDR3 DNA sequence: TGTGCCACCAGCAGGGCGACAGGGGGTTTCGAAAAACTGTTTTTT.

J is TRBJ1-5 and V is TRBV18; D is possibly TRBD1 (5 bases). The CDR3 consists of 16 residues. The V end lost 3 bases, the J end lost 0 bases, and 12 bases lay between the germline ends. Germline loops: CDR1 KGHSH, CDR2 LQKENI. The CDR3 nucleotides read TGTGCCAGCTCACCCCCGGGACTGCCTAGCAATCAGCCCCAGCATTTT. This gives the protein CASSPPGLPSNQPQHF.

The rearrangement uses TRBV4-3 and TRBJ1-4, with D perhaps TRBD1 (5 bases). Germline CDR1 reads LGHNA; CDR2 reads YSLEER. This CDR3 is built from 15 residues. The V gene lost 0 bases and the J gene lost 7 bases, with 12 bases spanning the gap. This chain's CDR3 is CASSQDPGRGEKLFF. CDR3 sequence (DNA): TGCGCCAGCAGCCAAGATCCGGGGCGGGGTGAAAAACTGTTTTTT.

This clone was detected once. The J gene is TRBJ1-6, the V gene TRBV3-1 (or the pseudogene TRBV3-2); tentatively, D is TRBD1 (5 bases). CDR3 length equals 17 residues. Between the trimmed V and J ends, which lost 4 bases and 1 base, there was a span of 14 bases. Per the germline V gene, CDR1 is LGHDT and CDR2 is YNNKEL (reference sequence). CDR3 DNA: TGTGCCAGCAGCCCCATGGGGGGTAGTTCCTATAATTCACCCCTCCACTTT. The encoded protein is CASSPMGGSSYNSPLHF.

CDR3: CASSQIDTYGYTF. The CDR3 bases are TGCGCCAGCAGCCAAATCGACACGTATGGCTACACCTTC. V and J are TRBV4-1 and TRBJ1-2; D unresolved. The germline V gene has CDR1 MGHRA and CDR2 YSYEKL. The CDR3 consists of 13 residues. V dropped 2 bases and J dropped 5 bases, with 9 bases sitting between them.

V and J are TRBV9 and TRBJ1-1, with 8 bases identical to TRBD1. The CDR3 contains 15 residues. The V gene's germline CDR1 is SGDLS and CDR2 YYNGEE. The V segment lost 3 bases and the J segment 2 bases; nucleotides outside the gene matches: 6. As DNA, the CDR3 is TGTGCCAGCAGCGCCAAAGGACAGGGAAACACTGAAGCTTTCTTT. This gives the protein CASSAKGQGNTEAFF.

The J gene is TRBJ1-1, the V gene TRBV20-1, with a possible D match to TRBD1 (5 bases). This CDR3 is 11 amino acids long. The germline gives CDR1 DFQATT, CDR2 SNEGSKA (reference sequence). The V end lost 3 bases, the J end lost 5 bases, and 7 bases lay between the germline ends. Here the CDR3 DNA reads TGCAGTGCTAGCCCAGGGACTGAAGCTTTCTTT. Its translation: CSASPGTEAFF.

V and J are TRBV28 and TRBJ1-1, with 8 bases that match TRBD1. With 4 bases clipped from V and 0 bases from J, the junction kept 10 bases outside the gene matches. Germline-derived CDR1 and CDR2 are MDHEN and SYDVKM. The CDR3 contains 17 residues. This CDR3 reads CASSSTRTGSMNTEAFF. DNA of the CDR3: TGTGCCAGCAGTTCCACTCGGACAGGGTCAATGAACACTGAAGCTTTCTTT.

The genes are TRBV25-1 and TRBJ2-3, with TRBD1 matching over 7 bases. Germline trimming cut 5 bases from V and 4 bases from J; bases unmatched to any gene: 15. This CDR3 comprises 17 residues. CDR1 MGHDK and CDR2 SYGVNS come from the germline V gene. The CDR3 nucleotides are TGTGCCAGCAGTCAGGGGGTAGCCCCAAATTCGGCAGATACGCAGTATTTT. Translating gives CASSQGVAPNSADTQYF.

The chain is built from TRBV6-5 and TRBJ1-2; no clear D gene. V was pared by 8 bases and J by 7 bases, with 11 bases between. The CDR3 loop spans 11 amino acids. Germline lookup yields CDR1 MNHEY and CDR2 SVGAGI. In nucleotides, the CDR3 is TGTGCCAGCGGTACTTGGAGTGGCTACACCTTC. Protein: CASGTWSGYTF.

The chain employs TRBV6-2 or TRBV6-3 and TRBJ1-4; D unresolved. V gave up 5 bases and J gave up 5 bases, with 9 bases separating them. CDR1 and CDR2 from the germline V gene are MNHEY and SVGEGT. The CDR3 has 13 residues. CDR3: CASSPRSNEKLFF. CDR3 nucleotide sequence: TGTGCCAGCAGTCCCCGGAGCAATGAAAAACTGTTTTTT.

The chain is built from TRBV27 and TRBJ2-3; D is ambiguous. V gave up 2 bases and J gave up 0 bases, with 9 bases separating them. CDR3 length: 15 residues. Germline V lookup: CDR1 MNHEY, CDR2 SMNVEV (reference sequence). The CDR3 nucleotides are TGTGCCAGCAGTTTAAATGGCCCTAGCACAGATACGCAGTATTTT. It translates to CASSLNGPSTDTQYF.

The rearrangement links TRBV27 to TRBJ2-3, with 11 bases fitting TRBD2. The ends lost 2 bases at V and 1 base at J; junction bases unmatched: 8. The CDR3 extends over 18 amino acids. Germline V gives CDR1 MNHEY, CDR2 SMNVEV (reference sequence). The CDR3 DNA sequence: TGTGCCAGCAGTTTAAAGACTAGCGGGGCGAAGGGCACAGATACGCAGTATTTT. It translates to CASSLKTSGAKGTDTQYF.

CDR3 residues: CSASYAGGAYEQYF. The CDR3 coding sequence is TGCAGTGCTAGTTACGCGGGAGGCGCCTACGAGCAGTACTTC. The chain carries TRBV20-1 and TRBJ2-7; TRBD2 matches at 8 bases. Germline CDR1 is DFQATT and CDR2 is SNEGSKA (reference sequence). V lost 3 bases, J lost 2 bases, and 6 bases stayed unmatched. CDR3 size: 14 residues.